One sample yielded the 5 T cell receptor beta chains listed below, sequenced in a study of CXCR3-negative and CXCR3-positive naive CD8 T cells. General study points: CXCR3-positive naive cells carried more hydrophobic TRB CDR3s than CXCR3-negative naive cells did.

Their target antigens are unknown. UMI labels and 5' RACE were used to prepare the TRB cDNA libraries. For each CDR3 protein, TCRdb gives one entry from its re-call of the 5' RACE reads, without DNA. The sample data list roughly 60,000 distinct CDR3 sequences. Material for sequencing was naive CXCR3+ CD8+ T cells from blood. Described subset: CD45RO-CCR7+CD27+CD95- naive CD8+ T cells expressing CXCR3 (TNR3+). Receptors originate from a human donor in good health. Some clones in this sample may be carry-over from other donors' samples.

The CDR3 loop is CASSLSYVRLDKNIQYF. The chain has TRBV7-2 and TRBJ2-4; TCRdb picks TRBD1, but there is no DNA to check that call. Per the germline V gene, CDR1 is SGHTA and CDR2 is FQGNSA. The CDR3 sequence is 17 residues long.

The chain carries TRBV6-4 and TRBJ2-1; the D call from TCRdb, TRBD2, cannot be confirmed without DNA. This CDR3 is 17 amino acids long. Looked up from germline, CDR1 is MRHNA and CDR2 is SNTAGT. This CDR3 is CASSDSRTSGGADEQFF.

This chain links TRBV7-9 with TRBJ2-3. This CDR3 spans 14 amino acids. CDR1 SEHNR and CDR2 FQNEAQ come from the germline V gene (reference sequence). This CDR3 reads CASSSPSSSDTQYF.

The rearrangement joins TRBV29-1 to TRBJ1-2. The CDR3 runs 12 residues. Looked up from germline, CDR1 is SQVTM and CDR2 is ANQGSEA. The CDR3 region is CSVEGDVVGYTF.

CDR3 amino acids: CASSLRGSVNTEAFF. The chain employs TRBV7-9 and TRBJ1-1. CDR3 length: 15 amino acids. Germline assignment: CDR1 SEHNR and CDR2 FQNEAQ (reference sequence).